This T cell receptor (beta chain) was obtained from a study of human T cells and chemical hapten exposure. Overall study findings and caveats: As patch test score rose, PT1 expanded TCR counts tended to rise as well. Among expanded TCRs, significantly more large CDR3 similarity clusters formed than among controls.

Time point meaning: pre-sensitization, week 0. Stated treatment: therapeutic diphenylcyclopropenone sensitization with weekly scalp DPC. Using its own MiXCR run on the RACE reads, TCRdb lists one record per CDR3 protein. This sample carries around 260,000 distinct CDR3 sequences, approximately 8.6% of them seen once, and the ten largest clones take 2.3%. For this clonotype: Its matching antigen is unknown.

The source was whole blood, collected in connection with sensitization to the hapten diphenylcyclopropenone (DPC). The TCR originated in a woman aged 40 to 55 with alopecia areata. Some clones in this sample may be carry-over from other donors' samples.

The CDR3 reads CASSLERRQTRNEKLFF. CDR3 sequence (DNA): TGTGCCAGCAGCTTAGAGCGCCGCCAGACCCGTAATGAAAAACTGTTTTTT. V and J are TRBV7-8 and TRBJ1-4; D unclear. CDR1 is SGHVS, CDR2 FQNEAQ, per germline. V lost 1 base and J 4 bases, leaving 16 bases between the germline ends. The CDR3 is made up of 17 amino acids. Based on the CDR3 plus reference TRBV7-8 and TRBJ1-4, the full variable domain is GAGVSQSPRYKVAKRGQDVALRCDPISGHVSLFWYQQALGQGPEFLTYFQNEAQLDKSGLPSDRFFAERPEGSVSTLKIQRTQQEDSAVYLCASSLERRQTRNEKLFFGSGTQLSVL.